The rows below give T cell receptor beta chains drawn from one sample of a study of spatial heterogeneity in lung cancer. MiXCR was run by TCRdb on the 5' RACE reads, yielding one entry per CDR3 protein. The sample consists of about 41,000 distinct CDR3 sequences, approximately 12% of them appearing once. Sequencing was performed on PBMCs, taken at surgery. These TCRs come from a female donor with early-stage non-small cell lung cancer. The CDR3 runs from the conserved cysteine through the conserved F or W. A D gene is named only where the DNA matches it firmly. Size values are once, few and many counts, or a class for expanded clones, and some rows have none.

J gene	D gene	clone size	V gene	CDR3 protein	CDR3 DNA
TRBJ1-3	TRBD1	many	TRBV13	CASSYRRQGLSGNTIYF	TGTGCCAGCAGCTACCGTCGACAGGGACTCTCTGGAAACACCATATATTTT
TRBJ1-2	NA	NA	TRBV7-9	CASSTRQDGYTF	TGTGCCAGCAGCACTAGACAGGATGGCTACACCTTC
TRBJ2-5	TRBD2	NA	TRBV6-2/TRBV6-3	CASTLTGTRGETQYF	TGTGCCAGCACCCTAACCGGGACTAGAGGAGAGACCCAGTACTTC
TRBJ2-2	TRBD2	NA	TRBV27	CASTSGNTGELFF	TGTGCCAGCACTAGCGGAAACACCGGGGAGCTGTTTTTT
TRBJ1-2	NA	many	TRBV7-9	CASSLGLHHGYTF	TGTGCCAGCAGCTTAGGGCTACACCATGGCTACACCTTC
TRBJ1-2	NA	many	TRBV27	CASSFEGNYGYTF	TGTGCCAGCAGTTTTGAGGGAAACTATGGCTACACCTTC
TRBJ1-1	TRBD1	few	TRBV6-5	CASSYSNRGPGTEAFF	TGTGCCAGCAGTTACTCGAACAGGGGCCCTGGGACTGAAGCTTTCTTT
TRBJ2-6	NA	NA	TRBV6-2/TRBV6-3	CASSSAGEFLSGANVLTF	TGTGCCAGCAGTTCGGCAGGGGAGTTTCTCTCTGGGGCCAACGTCCTGACTTTC
TRBJ2-2	TRBD1	few	TRBV2	CARGDRGPNTGELFF	TGTGCCAGAGGAGACAGGGGCCCGAACACCGGGGAGCTGTTTTTT
TRBJ2-5	NA	NA	TRBV6-1	CASSDPPRETQYF	TGTGCCAGCAGTGACCCCCCACGGGAGACCCAGTACTTC
TRBJ1-4	TRBD1	NA	TRBV15	CATSLGQNNEKLFF	TGTGCCACCAGCTTGGGACAGAATAATGAAAAACTGTTTTTT
TRBJ2-5	TRBD1	NA	TRBV25-1	CASSESLDRGIETLKTQYF	TGTGCCAGCAGTGAAAGTTTGGACAGGGGAATTGAGACCTTAAAGACCCAGTACTTC
TRBJ2-3	NA	few	TRBV7-2	CASSRRTNVDTQYF	TGTGCCAGCAGCCGACGAACTAATGTAGATACGCAGTATTTT
TRBJ2-7	NA	many	TRBV28	CASSSNGAISYEQYF	TGTGCCAGCAGTTCCAACGGGGCCATCTCCTACGAGCAGTACTTC
TRBJ1-2	NA	NA	TRBV6-2/TRBV6-3	CASSYGNVYTF	TGTGCCAGCAGTTATGGCAACGTCTACACCTTC
TRBJ1-1	TRBD1	medium-sized	TRBV12-5	CASGLATGALNTEAFF	TGTGCTAGTGGTTTGGCGACAGGGGCCCTCAACACTGAAGCTTTCTTT
TRBJ2-2	NA	few	TRBV11-2	CASGRENTGELFF	TGTGCCAGCGGCAGGGAGAACACCGGGGAGCTGTTTTTT
TRBJ2-3	TRBD2	few	TRBV5-1	CASSPEGVLAGTDTQYF	TGCGCCAGCAGCCCGGAAGGCGTACTAGCGGGGACAGATACGCAGTATTTT
TRBJ2-3	NA	NA	TRBV7-9	CASREMGDTQYF	TGTGCCAGCAGGGAGATGGGAGATACGCAGTATTTT
TRBJ1-5	NA	many	TRBV5-6	CASSLAGWGQPQHF	TGTGCCAGCAGCTTGGCGGGGTGGGGGCAGCCCCAGCATTTT
TRBJ2-7	NA	NA	TRBV18	CASSPVPYSYEQYF	TGTGCCAGCTCACCCGTCCCGTACTCCTACGAGCAGTACTTC
TRBJ2-7	NA	few	TRBV25-1	CARLKDSPYEQYF	TGTGCCAGACTTAAGGACAGCCCCTACGAGCAGTACTTC
TRBJ2-3	NA	NA	TRBV6-5	CASSTGHTDTQYF	TGTGCCAGCAGCACGGGACACACAGATACGCAGTATTTT
TRBJ1-2	NA	many	TRBV4-3	CASSQDYQGRIYGYTF	TGCGCCAGCAGCCAAGATTACCAGGGGCGAATCTATGGCTACACCTTC
TRBJ2-7	NA	many	TRBV20-1	CSAREIREQYF	TGCAGTGCTAGAGAGATAAGAGAGCAGTACTTC
TRBJ2-2	TRBD2	NA	TRBV7-2	CASSSRTSGGTGELFF	TGTGCCAGCAGCTCCAGGACTAGCGGGGGCACCGGGGAGCTGTTTTTT
TRBJ1-2	NA	NA	TRBV5-1	CASSLSSIYGYTF	TGCGCCAGCAGCTTAAGCAGCATCTATGGCTACACCTTC
TRBJ2-5	NA	few	TRBV7-9	CASSLSREETQYF	TGTGCCAGCAGCTTAAGTAGGGAAGAGACCCAGTACTTC
TRBJ2-7	TRBD1	few	TRBV7-9	CASSLLDRGGEQYF	TGTGCCAGCAGCCTACTCGACAGGGGTGGGGAGCAGTACTTC
TRBJ2-1	TRBD1	many	TRBV13	CASSSPGQGYNEQFF	TGTGCCAGCAGTTCTCCGGGACAGGGATACAATGAGCAGTTCTTC
TRBJ2-5	NA	few	TRBV27	CASSLSGWETQYF	TGTGCCAGCAGTTTGAGTGGGTGGGAGACCCAGTACTTC
TRBJ1-5	NA	NA	TRBV28	CASSFGTSNQPQHF	TGTGCCAGCAGCTTCGGGACCAGCAATCAGCCCCAGCATTTT
TRBJ2-4	NA	many	TRBV28	CASSFGRGNIQYF	TGTGCCAGCAGTTTCGGACGAGGAAACATTCAGTACTTC
TRBJ2-3	NA	many	TRBV20-1	CSAPFGFLDTQYF	TGCAGTGCCCCGTTCGGTTTCCTAGATACGCAGTATTTT
TRBJ2-3	NA	few	TRBV19	CASSPRRGARTDTQYF	TGTGCCAGTAGCCCCAGACGGGGCGCCCGCACAGATACGCAGTATTTT